This TCR beta chain emerged from a study of tumor and adjacent non-tumor tissue in lung cancer. The overall study: Patients were aged about 30 to 85, ten or so men and roughly five women, stage I to III. On average, productive TCRbeta reads reached a few million per sample. Study-level findings and limits: Tumor TCR diversity, when higher, was linked to shorter survival.

Germline lookup yields CDR1 SGHKS and CDR2 YYEKEE (reference sequence). This CDR3 is built from 14 residues. This sample's RNA came from whole unsorted tissue. Concerning this clonotype: The antigen is unknown. The germline gene is not matched at one end of the junction; a read error may be the cause.

Three rounds of nested PCR, following a modified ARM-PCR protocol, produced the TCRbeta library. MiXCR, applied by TCRdb to the multiplex PCR reads, yields one record per CDR3 protein. Among 65,000 to 90,000 distinct CDR3 sequences, 80% were seen once, and the ten largest hold 10% to 15%. This chain connects TRBV5-5 to TRBJ1-5; the D is unclear. This TCR was sampled from a woman aged 50 to 60 with non-small cell lung cancer. Sequenced: lung tumor tissue. CDR3 nucleotides: TGTGCCAGCAGCGGGCGGGATTTCGTCCAGCCCCATCATTTT. It codes for CASSGRDFVQPHHF.